This T cell receptor (beta chain) originates from a study of cytomegalovirus exposure and HLA in healthy donors. Study-wide context: Unique TCRs from HLA-typed donors, roughly 87 million of them, were held in an early data release. Study outcomes and limitations: Productive rates of about 87% or about 30% were seen for most TCR beta V segments in an earlier analysis. TRBV6-2, TRBV6-3 and some other V segments were unresolvable in 87-base-pair reads.

CDR1 is SGHRS, CDR2 YFSETQ, per germline. V lost 4 bases, J lost 3 bases, and 13 bases stayed unmatched. CDR3 length equals 17 residues. As regards this clone: Its antigen remains unidentified.

Primers for the PCR totalled 60 Vbeta and 13 Jbeta. As processed by the authors: Unique TCR beta chains numbered about 79 million in a later analysis, with roughly 11 million shared. Assay: immunoSEQ multiplex PCR; the TCRdb copy retains only in-frame clones and omits some. V and J calls and clone size are given by that table; D and trimming were obtained from the DNA. The sample contains about 130,000 clones, approximately 8.7% of which appear only once. This rearrangement joins TRBV5-1 to TRBJ2-7; 10 nucleotides align to TRBD2. The specimen sequenced was PBMCs. The TCR sequence derives from a man aged 35-49 years in good health and CMV-seronegative. CDR3 in DNA: TGCGCCAGCAGCCAGGGGGGCGTAGCGGGGGGACTCTACGAGCAGTACTTC. As protein: CASSQGGVAGGLYEQYF.